These 14 T cell receptor beta chains share one sample of origin, sequenced in a study of cytomegalovirus exposure and HLA in healthy donors listed by TCRdb under 2017. The library was made by the immunoSEQ multiplex PCR assay. The multiplex PCR relied on a mix of 60 forward primers for TCR Vbeta segments and 13 reverse primers for TCR Jbeta segments. Sourced from immuneACCESS, this table was stored by TCRdb with only in-frame sequences that have V and J called. A share of the clones is absent; for the studies checked, an unresolved V gene accounts for under half, and the remainder has no known explanation. The sample has more than 100,000 clones on record, roughly 9.6% of them singletons. The ten largest clones represent over 6.5% of the sample. Source material: PBMCs. All receptors come from a woman aged 40 to 50 in good health and CMV-seropositive.

This clone came up a few times. The chain couples TRBV6-1 to TRBJ2-7; TRBD2 matches at 7 bases. CDR1 is MNHNS, CDR2 SASEGT, per germline. CDR3 length: 12 amino acids. After removal of 3 bases from V and 7 bases from J, the junction contained 3 bases not matched to a gene. The CDR3 here is CASSESAGEQYF. The CDR3 DNA is TGTGCCAGCAGTGAGTCAGCGGGGGAGCAGTACTTC.

The CDR3 here is CASSSGGQGDSPLHF. CDR3 in DNA: TGTGCCAGTAGCTCTGGGGGACAGGGGGACTCACCCCTCCACTTT. V gene TRBV19 combines with J gene TRBJ1-6, with 11 bases aligning to TRBD1. Germline CDR1 reads LNHDA; CDR2 reads SQIVND (reference sequence). The V segment lost 6 bases and the J segment 10 bases; nucleotides outside the gene matches: 8. The length of the CDR3 is 15 residues.

There are a few counts of this clone. This chain links TRBV4-3 with TRBJ2-7; D gene uncertain. Germline V CDR1 and CDR2: LGHNA, YSLEER. The CDR3 consists of 14 residues. Trimming shortened V by 0 bases and J by 3 bases, and 9 bases separated the two germline ends. The CDR3 here is CASSQEVTGYEQYF. The CDR3 coding sequence is TGCGCCAGCAGCCAAGAGGTCACGGGCTACGAGCAGTACTTC.

Remarks on this clone: This same CDR3 is encoded by further DNA sequences in the sample. V and J are TRBV2 and TRBJ1-6, with D perhaps matching TRBD1 (5 bases). Germline V lookup: CDR1 SNHLY, CDR2 FYNNEI. The CDR3 length is 14 residues. Trimming stripped 7 bases from V and 13 bases from J, with 20 bases between. The CDR3 spells CASIGGRALSPLHF. In nucleotides, the CDR3 is TGTGCCAGCATAGGCGGCAGGGCGTTATCCCCCCTCCACTTT.

This clone was found a few times. The gene calls are TRBV7-6 and TRBJ1-1; a possible D gene is TRBD1 (6 bases). Trimming pared 0 bases from V and 0 bases from J, leaving 8 bases between. This CDR3 spans 15 amino acids. CDR1 and CDR2 (germline): SGHVS, FNYEAQ. The CDR3 spells CASSLAGGMNTEAFF. CDR3 nucleotides: TGTGCCAGCAGCTTAGCTGGGGGCATGAACACTGAAGCTTTCTTT. Based on the CDR3 plus reference TRBV7-6 and TRBJ1-1, the full variable domain is GAGVSQSPRYKVTKRGQDVALRCDPISGHVSLYWYRQALGQGPEFLTYFNYEAQQDKSGLPNDRFSAERPEGSISTLTIQRTEQRDSAMYRCASSLAGGMNTEAFFGQGTRLTVV.

V is TRBV2 and J is TRBJ2-1; TRBD1 matches 7 bases. The length of the CDR3 is 11 residues. Per germline, CDR1 SNHLY and CDR2 FYNNEI. V was clipped by 7 bases and J by 14 bases; unmatched bases: 8. The CDR3 coding sequence is TGTGCCAGCATTAAGACAGGGTGGGAGTTCTTC. It codes for CASIKTGWEFF.

This clone was seen more than once but under ten times. This rearrangement joins TRBV5-5 to TRBJ2-7; 9 nucleotides line up with TRBD1. The CDR3 sequence is 15 residues long. The germline CDR1 and CDR2 sequences are SGHKS and YYEKEE (reference sequence). The V and J ends lost 1 base and 3 bases, in that order; junction bases with no gene match: 5. The CDR3 DNA is TGTGCCAGCAGCTTGAACGTGGGACAGGGCTACGAGCAGTACTTC. It codes for CASSLNVGQGYEQYF.

This clone was recorded a few times. V gene TRBV5-1 combines with J gene TRBJ2-1, with 7 bases identical to TRBD1. Per the germline V gene, CDR1 is SGHRS and CDR2 is YFSETQ. CDR3 length: 13 residues. Trimming cost V 5 bases and J 4 bases; bases outside gene matches: 3. This chain's CDR3 is CASSGTVYNEQFF. The DNA for the CDR3 is TGCGCCAGCAGTGGGACAGTTTACAATGAGCAGTTCTTC.

The chain recombines TRBV14 with TRBJ2-6; TRBD1 matches 7 bases. CDR3 length equals 18 residues. J gave up 4 bases and V 1 base, and 10 bases lay outside the gene matches. In germline, CDR1 is SGHDN, CDR2 FVKESK. The DNA for the CDR3 is TGTGCCAGCAGCCAAGCGTGGGGCACAGGGGACGGGGCCAACGTCCTGACTTTC. Translation: CASSQAWGTGDGANVLTF.

This clone appeared a few times. The chain recombines TRBV13 with TRBJ1-1, with 7 bases fitting TRBD1. After removal of 6 bases from V and 6 bases from J, the junction contained 13 bases not matched to a gene. Germline V gives CDR1 PRHDT, CDR2 FYEKMQ (reference sequence). The CDR3 covers 15 residues. CDR3 loop: CASSPGRGRLAEAFF. Here the CDR3 DNA reads TGTGCCAGCAGTCCCGGCAGGGGGAGATTGGCTGAAGCTTTCTTT.

This clone was found a few times. The genes are TRBV6-5 and TRBJ1-1; D is unclear. V was pared by 2 bases and J by 3 bases, with 7 bases between. The CDR3 totals 13 residues. Germline CDR1 and CDR2: MNHEY and SVGAGI. The CDR3 protein is CASSYGRDTEAFF. In DNA, the CDR3 is TGTGCCAGCAGTTACGGGAGGGACACTGAAGCTTTCTTT.

As regards this clone: Compared with germline, one end of the junction differs, possibly owing to a read error. The DNA of the CDR3 is TGTGCTAGCAGCTCAATTCGTGGACAGGAGGGCTACACCTTC. It encodes CASSSIRGQEGYTF. The rearrangement links TRBV9 to TRBJ1-2; the match to TRBD1 covers 7 bases. Germline assignment: CDR1 SGDLS and CDR2 YYNGEE. The CDR3 has 14 amino acids. Supplemented by reference TRBV9 and TRBJ1-2, the full variable domain reads DSGVTQTPKHLITATGQRVTLRCSPRSGDLSVYWYQQSLDQGLQFLIQYYNGEERAKGNILERFSAQQFPDLHSELNLSSLELGDSALYFCASSSIRGQEGYTFGSGTRLTVV.

The V gene is TRBV19, the J gene TRBJ1-2, with D possibly being TRBD1 (6 bases). The V end lost 5 bases, the J end lost 3 bases, and 13 bases lay between the germline ends. Germline loops: CDR1 LNHDA, CDR2 SQIVND (reference sequence). CDR3 length: 14 amino acids. CDR3 loop: CASSLPGQDYGYTF. The DNA of the CDR3 is TGTGCCAGTAGTTTACCGGGACAAGACTATGGCTACACCTTC. Supplemented by reference TRBV19 and TRBJ1-2, the full variable domain reads DGGITQSPKYLFRKEGQNVTLSCEQNLNHDAMYWYRQDPGQGLRLIYYSQIVNDFQKGDIAEGYSVSREKKESFPLTVTSAQKNPTAFYLCASSLPGQDYGYTFGSGTRLTVV.

The chain couples TRBV6-5 to TRBJ1-6; 9 bases fit TRBD1. The CDR3 loop spans 15 amino acids. Germline V lookup: CDR1 MNHEY, CDR2 SVGAGI. V was pared by 6 bases and J by 7 bases, with 7 bases of the junction left unmatched. CDR3 coding DNA: TGTGCCAGCAGCCCCGGGACAGGGTCGAATTCACCCCTCCACTTT. This codes for CASSPGTGSNSPLHF.